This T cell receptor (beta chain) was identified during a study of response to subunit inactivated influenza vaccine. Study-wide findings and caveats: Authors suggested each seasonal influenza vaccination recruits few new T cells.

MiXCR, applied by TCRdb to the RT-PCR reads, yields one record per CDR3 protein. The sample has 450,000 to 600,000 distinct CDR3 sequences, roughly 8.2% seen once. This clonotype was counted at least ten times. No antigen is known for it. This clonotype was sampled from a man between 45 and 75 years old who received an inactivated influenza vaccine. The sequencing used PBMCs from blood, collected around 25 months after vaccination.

The CDR3 DNA reads as TGCAGTGCTACAGGGACTAGCGGGTGGATTAACAATGAGCAGTTCTTC. Translation: CSATGTSGWINNEQFF. The chain links TRBV20-1 to TRBJ2-1; TRBD2 matches at 12 bases. Per germline, CDR1 DFQATT and CDR2 SNEGSKA (reference sequence). This CDR3 comprises 16 residues. V was pared by 4 bases and J by 5 bases, with 9 bases of the junction left unmatched.